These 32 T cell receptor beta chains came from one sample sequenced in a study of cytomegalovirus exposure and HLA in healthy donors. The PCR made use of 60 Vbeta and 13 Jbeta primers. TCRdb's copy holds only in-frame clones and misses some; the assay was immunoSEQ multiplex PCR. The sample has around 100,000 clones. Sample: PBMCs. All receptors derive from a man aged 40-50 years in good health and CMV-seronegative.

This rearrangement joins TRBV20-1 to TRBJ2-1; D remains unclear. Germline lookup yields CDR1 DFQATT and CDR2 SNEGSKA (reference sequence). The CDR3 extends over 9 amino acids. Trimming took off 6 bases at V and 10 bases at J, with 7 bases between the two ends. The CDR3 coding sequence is TGCAGTGCCGGTCGCGAGCAGTTCTTC. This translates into CSAGREQFF.

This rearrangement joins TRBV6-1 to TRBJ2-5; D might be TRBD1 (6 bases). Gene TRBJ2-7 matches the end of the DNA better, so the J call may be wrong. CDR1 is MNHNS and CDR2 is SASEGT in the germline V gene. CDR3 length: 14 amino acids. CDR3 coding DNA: TGTGCCAGCAGTGAAGGAACAGGGAGCTACGAGCAGTACTTC. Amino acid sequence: CASSEGTGSYEQYF.

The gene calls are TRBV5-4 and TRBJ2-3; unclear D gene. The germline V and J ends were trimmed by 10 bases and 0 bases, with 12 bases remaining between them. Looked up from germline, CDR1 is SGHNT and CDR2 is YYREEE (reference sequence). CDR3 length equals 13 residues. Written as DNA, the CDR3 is TGTGCCGCCTCCCAGAGGAGCACAGATACGCAGTATTTT. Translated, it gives CAASQRSTDTQYF.

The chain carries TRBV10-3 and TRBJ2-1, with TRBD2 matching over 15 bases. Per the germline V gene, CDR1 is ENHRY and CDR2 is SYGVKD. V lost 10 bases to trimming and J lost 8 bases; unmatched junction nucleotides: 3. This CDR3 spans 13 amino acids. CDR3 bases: TGTGCCAGCGGACTAGCGGGGGGGGATGAGCAGTTCTTC. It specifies CASGLAGGDEQFF.

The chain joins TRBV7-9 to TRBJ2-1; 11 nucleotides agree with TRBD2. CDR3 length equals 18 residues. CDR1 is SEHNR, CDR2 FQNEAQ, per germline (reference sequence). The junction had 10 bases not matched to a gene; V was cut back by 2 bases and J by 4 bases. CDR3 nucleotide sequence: TGTGCCAGCAGCTTAAGGGGTAGCGGGAGGGCCACGTACAATGAGCAGTTCTTC. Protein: CASSLRGSGRATYNEQFF. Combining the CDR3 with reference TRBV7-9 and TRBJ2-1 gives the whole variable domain DTGVSQNPRHKITKRGQNVTFRCDPISEHNRLYWYRQTLGQGPEFLTYFQNEAQLEKSRLLSDRFSAERPKGSFSTLEIQRTEQGDSAMYLCASSLRGSGRATYNEQFFGPGTRLTVL.

CDR3 coding DNA: TGTGCCTGGAGCGGAAATCAACAGTCCCAAGAGACCCAGTACTTC. Encoded protein: CAWSGNQQSQETQYF. The rearrangement uses TRBV30 and TRBJ2-5; D not resolved. The V gene lost 3 bases and the J gene lost 1 base, with 15 bases spanning the gap. CDR3 length: 15 amino acids. The V gene's germline CDR1 is GTSNPN and CDR2 SVGIG (reference sequence).

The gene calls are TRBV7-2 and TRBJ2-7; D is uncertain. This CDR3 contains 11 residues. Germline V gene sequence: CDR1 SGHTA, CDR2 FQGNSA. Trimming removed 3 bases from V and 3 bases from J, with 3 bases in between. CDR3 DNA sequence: TGTGCCAGCAGCTTCCTCTACGAGCAGTACTTC. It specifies CASSFLYEQYF. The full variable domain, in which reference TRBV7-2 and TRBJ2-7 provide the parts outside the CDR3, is GAGVSQSPSNKVTEKGKDVELRCDPISGHTALYWYRQSLGQGLEFLIYFQGNSAPDKSGLPSDRFSAERTGGSVSTLTIQRTQQEDSAVYLCASSFLYEQYFGPGTRLTVT.

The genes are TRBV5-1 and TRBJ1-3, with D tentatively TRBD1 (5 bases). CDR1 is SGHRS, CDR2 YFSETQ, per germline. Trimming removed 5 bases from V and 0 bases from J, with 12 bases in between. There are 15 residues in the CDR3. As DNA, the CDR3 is TGCGCCAGCAGAACGGGACTGAACTCTGGAAACACCATATATTTT. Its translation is CASRTGLNSGNTIYF. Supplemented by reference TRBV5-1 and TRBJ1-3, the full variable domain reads KAGVTQTPRYLIKTRGQQVTLSCSPISGHRSVSWYQQTPGQGLQFLFEYFSETQRNKGNFPGRFSGRQFSNSRSEMNVSTLELGDSALYLCASRTGLNSGNTIYFGEGSWLTVV.

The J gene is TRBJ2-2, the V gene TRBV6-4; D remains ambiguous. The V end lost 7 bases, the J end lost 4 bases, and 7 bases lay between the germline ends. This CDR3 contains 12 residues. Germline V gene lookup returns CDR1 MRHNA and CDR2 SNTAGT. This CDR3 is CASTSFTGELFF. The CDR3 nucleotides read TGTGCCAGCACTTCCTTCACCGGGGAGCTGTTTTTT.

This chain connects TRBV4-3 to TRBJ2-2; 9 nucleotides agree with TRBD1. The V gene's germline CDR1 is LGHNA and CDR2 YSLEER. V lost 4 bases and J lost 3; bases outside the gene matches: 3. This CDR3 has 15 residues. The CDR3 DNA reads TGCGCCAGCAGCCCGGGACAGGGCTACACCGGGGAGCTGTTTTTT. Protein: CASSPGQGYTGELFF.

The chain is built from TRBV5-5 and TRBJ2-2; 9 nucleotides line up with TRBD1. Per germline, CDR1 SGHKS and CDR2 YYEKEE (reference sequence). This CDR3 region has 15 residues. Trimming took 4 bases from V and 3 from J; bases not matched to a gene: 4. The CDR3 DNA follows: TGTGCCAGCAGCACCGGGACAGGGTACACCGGGGAGCTGTTTTTT. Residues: CASSTGTGYTGELFF. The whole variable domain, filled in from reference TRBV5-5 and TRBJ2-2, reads DAGVTQSPTHLIKTRGQQVTLRCSPISGHKSVSWYQQVLGQGPQFIFQYYEKEERGRGNFPDRFSARQFPNYSSELNVNALLLGDSALYLCASSTGTGYTGELFFGEGSRLTVL.

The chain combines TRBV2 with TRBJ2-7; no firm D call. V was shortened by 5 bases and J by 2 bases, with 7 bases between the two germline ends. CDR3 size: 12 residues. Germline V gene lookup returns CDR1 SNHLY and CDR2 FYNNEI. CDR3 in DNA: TGTGCCAGCAGTCGTCTAGCCTACGAGCAGTACTTC. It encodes CASSRLAYEQYF.

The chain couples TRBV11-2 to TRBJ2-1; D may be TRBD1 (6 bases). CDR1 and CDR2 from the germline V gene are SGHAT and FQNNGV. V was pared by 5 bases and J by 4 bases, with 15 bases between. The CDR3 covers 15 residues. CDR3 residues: CASSETQGRYNEQFF. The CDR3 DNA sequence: TGTGCCAGCAGCGAAACCCAGGGGCGGTACAATGAGCAGTTCTTC.

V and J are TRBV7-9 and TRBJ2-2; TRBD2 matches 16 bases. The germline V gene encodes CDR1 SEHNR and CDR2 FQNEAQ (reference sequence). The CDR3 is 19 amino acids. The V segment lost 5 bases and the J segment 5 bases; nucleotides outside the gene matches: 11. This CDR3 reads CASSPPGLAGGPFTGELFF. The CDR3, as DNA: TGTGCCAGCAGCCCCCCGGGACTAGCGGGAGGGCCGTTTACCGGGGAGCTGTTTTTT.

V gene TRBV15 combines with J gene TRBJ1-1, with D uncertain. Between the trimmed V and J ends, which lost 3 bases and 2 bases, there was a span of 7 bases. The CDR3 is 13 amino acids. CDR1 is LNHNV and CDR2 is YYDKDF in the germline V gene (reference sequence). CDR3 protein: CATSSSGNTEAFF. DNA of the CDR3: TGTGCCACCAGCAGTTCGGGAAACACTGAAGCTTTCTTT.

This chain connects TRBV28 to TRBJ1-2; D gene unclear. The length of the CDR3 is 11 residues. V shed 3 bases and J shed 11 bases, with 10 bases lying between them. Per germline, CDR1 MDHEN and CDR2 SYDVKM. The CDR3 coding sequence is TGTGCCAGCAGTTTCTTTGGAGATTACACCTTC. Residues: CASSFFGDYTF.

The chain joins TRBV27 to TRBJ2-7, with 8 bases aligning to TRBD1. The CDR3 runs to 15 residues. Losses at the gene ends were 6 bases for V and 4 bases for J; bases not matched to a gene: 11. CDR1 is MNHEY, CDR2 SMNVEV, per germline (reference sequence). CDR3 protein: CASRPGTGSLYEQYF. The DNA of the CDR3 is TGTGCCAGCAGGCCCGGGACAGGAAGCTTGTACGAGCAGTACTTC.

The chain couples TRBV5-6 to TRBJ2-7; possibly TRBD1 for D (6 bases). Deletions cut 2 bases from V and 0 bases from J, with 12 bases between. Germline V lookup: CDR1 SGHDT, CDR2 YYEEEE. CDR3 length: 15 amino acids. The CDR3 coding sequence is TGTGCCAGCAGCTTCCCCAGGGGCCTCTCCTACGAGCAGTACTTC. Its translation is CASSFPRGLSYEQYF.

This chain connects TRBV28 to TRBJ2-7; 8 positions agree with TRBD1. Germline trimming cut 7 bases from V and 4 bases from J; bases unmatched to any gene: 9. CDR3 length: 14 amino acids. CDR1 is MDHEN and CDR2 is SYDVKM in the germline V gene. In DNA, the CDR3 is TGTGCCAGCAATCCAACAGGGGGTACTTACGAGCAGTACTTC. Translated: CASNPTGGTYEQYF.

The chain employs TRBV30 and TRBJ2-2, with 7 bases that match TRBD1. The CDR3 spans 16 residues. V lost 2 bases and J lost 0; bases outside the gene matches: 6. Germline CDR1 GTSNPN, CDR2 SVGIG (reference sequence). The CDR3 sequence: CAWSFRDRPNTGELFF. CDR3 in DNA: TGTGCCTGGAGTTTCCGGGACAGACCGAACACCGGGGAGCTGTTTTTT.

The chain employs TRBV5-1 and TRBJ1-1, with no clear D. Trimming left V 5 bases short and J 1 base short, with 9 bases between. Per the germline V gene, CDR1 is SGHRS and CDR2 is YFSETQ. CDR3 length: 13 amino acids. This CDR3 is CASRYTANTEAFF. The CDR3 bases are TGCGCCAGCAGATATACAGCGAACACTGAAGCTTTCTTT.

The CDR3, as DNA: TGTGCCAGCAGCGGCGGGACGCTCAACACTGAAGCTTTCTTT. Amino acid sequence: CASSGGTLNTEAFF. The V call is TRBV11-2, the J call TRBJ1-1; tentative D call: TRBD1 (5 bases). Germline CDR1 SGHAT, CDR2 FQNNGV. V was trimmed by 5 bases and J by 2 bases, leaving 12 bases between them. The CDR3 runs to 14 residues.

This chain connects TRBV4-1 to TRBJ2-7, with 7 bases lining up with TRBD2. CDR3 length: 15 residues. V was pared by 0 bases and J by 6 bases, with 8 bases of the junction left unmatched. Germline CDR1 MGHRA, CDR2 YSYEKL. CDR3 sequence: CASSQERTSAFEQYF. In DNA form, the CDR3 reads TGCGCCAGCAGCCAAGAGCGAACTAGCGCTTTCGAGCAGTACTTC.

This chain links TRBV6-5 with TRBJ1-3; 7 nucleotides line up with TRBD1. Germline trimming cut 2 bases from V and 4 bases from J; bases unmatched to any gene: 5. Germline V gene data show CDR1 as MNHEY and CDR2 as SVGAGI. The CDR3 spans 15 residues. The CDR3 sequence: CASSYGQATGNTIYF. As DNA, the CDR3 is TGTGCCAGCAGTTACGGACAGGCAACCGGAAACACCATATATTTT.

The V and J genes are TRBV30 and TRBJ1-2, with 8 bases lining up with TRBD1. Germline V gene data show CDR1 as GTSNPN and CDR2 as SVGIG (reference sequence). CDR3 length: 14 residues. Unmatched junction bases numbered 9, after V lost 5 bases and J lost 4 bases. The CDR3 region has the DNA TGTGCCTGGTCAACCGGGACAGGAAGCTATGGCTACACCTTC. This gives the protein CAWSTGTGSYGYTF. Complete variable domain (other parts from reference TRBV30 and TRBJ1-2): SQTIHQWPATLVQPVGSPLSLECTVEGTSNPNLYWYRQAAGRGLQLLFYSVGIGQISSEVPQNLSASRPQDRQFILSSKKLLLSDSGFYLCAWSTGTGSYGYTFGSGTRLTVV.

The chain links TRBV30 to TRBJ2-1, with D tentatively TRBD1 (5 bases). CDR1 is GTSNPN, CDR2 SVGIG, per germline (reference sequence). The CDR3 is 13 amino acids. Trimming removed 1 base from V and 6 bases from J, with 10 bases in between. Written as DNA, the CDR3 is TGTGCCTGGAGTGGCCTCAGGGTCAATGAGCAGTTCTTC. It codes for CAWSGLRVNEQFF.

CDR3 region: CASSHGKISGGDTQYF. The CDR3 DNA reads TGTGCCAGCAGCCACGGGAAGATTAGCGGGGGTGATACGCAGTATTTT. The chain employs TRBV9 and TRBJ2-3, with 9 bases fitting TRBD2. CDR1 is SGDLS, CDR2 YYNGEE, per germline. Trimming removed 4 bases from V and 6 bases from J; junction bases left unmatched: 12. The CDR3 covers 16 residues. Drawing the rest from reference TRBV9 and TRBJ2-3, the complete variable domain is DSGVTQTPKHLITATGQRVTLRCSPRSGDLSVYWYQQSLDQGLQFLIQYYNGEERAKGNILERFSAQQFPDLHSELNLSSLELGDSALYFCASSHGKISGGDTQYFGPGTRLTVL.

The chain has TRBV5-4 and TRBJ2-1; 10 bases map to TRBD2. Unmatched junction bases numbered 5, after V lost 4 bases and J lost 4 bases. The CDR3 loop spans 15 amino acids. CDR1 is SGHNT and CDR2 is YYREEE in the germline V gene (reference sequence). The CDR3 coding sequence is TGTGCCAGCAGCGAAGCGGGGGGGACTTACAATGAGCAGTTCTTC. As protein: CASSEAGGTYNEQFF.

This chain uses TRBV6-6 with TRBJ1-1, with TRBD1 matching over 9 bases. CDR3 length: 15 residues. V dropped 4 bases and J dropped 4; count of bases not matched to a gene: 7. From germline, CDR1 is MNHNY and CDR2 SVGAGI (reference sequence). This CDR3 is CASSSQGALGTEAFF. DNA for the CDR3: TGTGCCAGCAGTTCACAGGGGGCGCTGGGCACTGAAGCTTTCTTT.

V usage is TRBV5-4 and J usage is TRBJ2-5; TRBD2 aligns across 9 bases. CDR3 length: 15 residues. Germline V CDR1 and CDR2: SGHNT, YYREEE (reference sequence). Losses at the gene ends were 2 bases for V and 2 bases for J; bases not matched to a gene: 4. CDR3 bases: TGTGCCAGCAGCTTCAGGCTAGCGGGACAAGAGACCCAGTACTTC. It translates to CASSFRLAGQETQYF.

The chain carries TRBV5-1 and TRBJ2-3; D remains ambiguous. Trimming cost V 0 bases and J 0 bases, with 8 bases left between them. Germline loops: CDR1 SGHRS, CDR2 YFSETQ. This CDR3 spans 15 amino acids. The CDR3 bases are TGCGCCAGCAGCTTGGCAAAGCGAAGCACAGATACGCAGTATTTT. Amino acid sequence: CASSLAKRSTDTQYF.

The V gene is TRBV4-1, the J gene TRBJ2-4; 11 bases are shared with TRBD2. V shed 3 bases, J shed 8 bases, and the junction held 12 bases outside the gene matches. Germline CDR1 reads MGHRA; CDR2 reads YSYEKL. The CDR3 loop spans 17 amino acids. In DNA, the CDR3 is TGCGCCAGCAGCCATGAACTAGCGGGAGACCCTGGAGACATTCAGTACTTC. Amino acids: CASSHELAGDPGDIQYF.